The sequence of this TCR beta chain was determined in a study of read filtering for tumor transcriptome and immune sequencing. On the study more broadly: Whole-transcriptome libraries were prepared after DNase treatment.

The library was built from around 0.4 ug RNA with molecular barcoded adaptors for alpha/delta and beta/gamma chains. Via MiXCR, TCRdb re-called the reads, giving one row per CDR3 protein. The sample yields 100,000 to 150,000 distinct CDR3 sequences, less than 15% seen once. In this sample, this clonotype turned up many times. The CDR3 covers 16 residues. V gave up 3 bases and J gave up 1 base; unmatched junction bases: 8. This receptor was identified in a donor aged 40 or over with multiple myeloma. The V call is TRBV12-3 or TRBV12-4, the J call TRBJ2-7; 8 positions agree with TRBD1. The sequenced sample was a population of CD138-negative cells sorted from bone marrow. CDR3 protein: CASSFGRTGRSYEQYF. The CDR3 DNA sequence: TGTGCCAGCAGTTTCGGCCGGACAGGGCGATCCTACGAGCAGTACTTC.